The present entry profiles one T cell receptor beta chain with its context. Antigen specificity is unknown. Compared with germline, one end of the junction differs, possibly owing to a read error. Via MiXCR, TCRdb re-called the reads, giving one row per CDR3 protein. The table lists under 200,000 distinct CDR3 sequences, nearly 9.5% of them singletons. The V gene's germline CDR1 is SGDLS and CDR2 YYNGEE. This CDR3 is 13 amino acids long. The record originates from a study of T cell repertoires in cytomegalovirus infection. On the study more broadly: Public TCR beta signatures marked donors with CMV infection and the matching HLA. General study points: The response measured ex vivo was dominated by TCR beta clonotypes (HLA-C-restricted and CMV-specific). People with CMV and the relevant HLA were identified by cumulative public TCR beta family frequency.

The sample consisted of PBMCs. This TCR was sampled from a human donor in good health (CMV status not recorded). Some clones in this sample may be carry-over from other donors' samples. The V and J genes are TRBV9 and TRBJ1-1; D not certain. The CDR3 DNA is TGTGCCAGCAGCGTAGAGTGGAACACTGAAGCTTTGTTT. Translated, it gives CASSVEWNTEALF.